A selection of T cell receptor beta chains follows, all from one sample in a study of OX40 agonist ivuxolimab in advanced cancers. The data were produced by immunoSEQ multiplex PCR, yet TCRdb's version contains in-frame clones alone and is incomplete. The sample records about 69,000 clones, 60% to 85% being singletons. The sample consisted of CD4+ or CD8+ T cells sorted from blood, taken in a trial of the OX40 agonist ivuxolimab. The receptors come from an adult with an advanced solid tumor such as melanoma, head and neck, liver or kidney cancer. Each CDR3 is given with its conserved first and last residue. D genes are given only for firm matches. Only part of the rows carry a size: once, few, many, or a class if the clone is expanded.

>TRBJ2-2|-|TRBV9|few
CASSAGAGELFF
TGTGCCAGCAGCGCCGGGGCGGGGGAGCTGTTTTTT
>TRBJ2-1|TRBD1|TRBV11-2|-
CASRPRDSYNEQFF
TGTGCCAGCAGACCCCGGGACAGCTACAATGAGCAGTTCTTC
>TRBJ2-1|-|TRBV2|-
CASRGDERNEQFF
TGTGCCAGCAGGGGGGACGAAAGGAATGAGCAGTTCTTC
>TRBJ2-7|-|TRBV4-1|once
CASSQVIESREQYF
TGCGCCAGCAGCCAAGTTATTGAGAGTCGTGAGCAGTACTTC
>TRBJ1-4|-|TRBV6-1|once
CASSPGDSANEKLFF
TGTGCCAGCAGTCCCGGAGACTCTGCTAATGAAAAACTGTTTTTT
>TRBJ1-1|-|TRBV20-1|-
CCARGVTEAFF
TGCTGTGCTAGAGGGGTCACTGAAGCTTTCTTT
>TRBJ1-1|TRBD1|TRBV10-2|-
CASSEWRGAGGTEAFF
TGCGCCAGCAGTGAGTGGAGAGGAGCAGGGGGCACTGAAGCTTTCTTT
>TRBJ1-2|-|TRBV7-8|once
CASSLRVNYGYTF
TGTGCCAGCAGCTTAAGGGTAAACTATGGCTACACCTTC
>TRBJ2-6|-|TRBV28|-
CASRGGGPGGQKVLTF
TGTGCCAGCAGGGGCGGCGGGCCGGGGGGACAAAAAGTCCTGACTTTC
>TRBJ2-3|-|TRBV18|-
CASSPASSRTDTQYF
TGTGCCAGCTCACCGGCCTCCTCGCGCACAGATACGCAGTATTTT
>TRBJ2-2|-|TRBV15|-
CATSSQLRAFTGELFF
TGTGCCACCAGCAGTCAACTTAGGGCATTCACCGGGGAGCTGTTTTTT
>TRBJ2-1|TRBD1|TRBV5-6|-
CASSWGQGYGDNEQFF
TGTGCCAGCAGCTGGGGACAGGGGTATGGGGACAATGAGCAGTTCTTC
>TRBJ1-1|-|TRBV10-1|-
CASSESSGVSTEAFF
TGCGCCAGCAGTGAGTCGTCCGGGGTGAGCACTGAAGCTTTCTTT
>TRBJ1-5|TRBD1|TRBV6-5|-
CASSSGQGNQPQHF
TGTGCCAGCAGTTCCGGACAGGGCAATCAGCCCCAGCATTTT
>TRBJ2-5|TRBD1|TRBV11-2|-
CASSTPGTGMETQYF
TGTGCCAGCAGCACCCCCGGGACAGGGATGGAGACCCAGTACTTC
>TRBJ2-1|-|TRBV11-2|-
CASSLGTNNEQFF
TGTGCCAGCAGCTTAGGGACGAACAATGAGCAGTTCTTC
>TRBJ2-4|TRBD2|TRBV28|once
CASSFPLAGGKNIQYF
TGTGCCAGCAGTTTTCCTCTAGCGGGGGGCAAAAACATTCAGTACTTC
>TRBJ1-1|-|TRBV7-2|-
CASSFKGRGAKGAEAFF
TGTGCCAGCAGCTTTAAGGGACGGGGGGCGAAGGGAGCTGAAGCTTTCTTT
>TRBJ2-3|-|TRBV19|-
CASSNEQGGSTQYF
TGTGCCAGTAGTAACGAGCAGGGGGGCTCTACGCAGTATTTT
>TRBJ2-2|-|TRBV11-1|-
CASSLTAGRPSGELFF
TGTGCCAGCAGCTTAACGGCGGGAAGGCCGAGCGGGGAGCTGTTTTTT
>TRBJ2-7|-|TRBV7-2|-
CASSSGFSYEQYF
TGTGCCAGCAGCTCAGGGTTCTCCTACGAGCAGTACTTC
>TRBJ2-1|TRBD2|TRBV6-1|-
CASSEAGASGRGEQFF
TGTGCCAGCAGTGAAGCTGGCGCTAGCGGGAGAGGTGAGCAGTTCTTC
>TRBJ1-5|-|TRBV29-1|-
CSVEDRVRRLPGYNQPQHF
TGCAGCGTTGAAGATCGGGTAAGAAGGCTCCCCGGCTACAATCAGCCCCAGCATTTT
>TRBJ1-2|TRBD1|TRBV5-1|-
CASSLAGGATYYGYTF
TGCGCCAGCAGCTTGGCAGGGGGCGCTACGTACTATGGCTACACCTTC
>TRBJ2-3|-|TRBV7-3|-
CASSLNPLVRADTQYF
TGTGCCAGCAGCTTAAATCCCCTGGTTAGAGCAGATACGCAGTATTTT
>TRBJ1-6|-|TRBV6-6|-
CASSYDGQSNSPLHF
TGTGCCAGCAGTTATGATGGACAATCGAATTCACCCCTCCACTTT
>TRBJ1-1|-|TRBV5-1|-
CASSLWEWTEAFF
TGCGCCAGCAGCTTGTGGGAGTGGACTGAAGCTTTCTTT
>TRBJ2-4|-|TRBV9|once
CASSVEGAKNIQYF
TGTGCCAGCAGCGTAGAGGGAGCCAAAAACATTCAGTACTTC
>TRBJ1-1|-|TRBV7-9|once
CASSLRGLVNTEAFF
TGTGCCAGCAGCTTACGGGGTCTGGTGAACACTGAAGCTTTCTTT
>TRBJ2-2|-|TRBV18|-
CASSLLTSGDTGELFF
TGTGCCAGCTCACTCCTCACATCGGGGGACACCGGGGAGCTGTTTTTT
>TRBJ2-7|TRBD1|TRBV6-5|-
CASRLVQGASYEQYF
TGTGCCAGCAGGCTGGTACAGGGGGCGTCCTACGAGCAGTACTTC
>TRBJ1-6|-|TRBV18|-
CASSPSSLGNSPLHF
TGTGCCAGCTCACCATCCAGTTTGGGTAATTCACCCCTCCACTTT
>TRBJ2-7|TRBD1|TRBV7-6|few
CASSTRQGAYEQYF
TGTGCCAGCAGCACCCGACAGGGGGCCTACGAGCAGTACTTC
>TRBJ1-6|-|TRBV6-1|-
CASSWGDSPLHF
TGTGCCAGCAGTTGGGGGGATTCACCCCTCCACTTT
>TRBJ1-1|-|TRBV28|-
CASSPGHLTEAFF
TGTGCCAGCAGCCCAGGACACCTCACTGAAGCTTTCTTT
>TRBJ2-2|-|TRBV30|few
CAWSGARELAGQLFF
TGTGCCTGGAGTGGTGCCAGAGAACTAGCCGGGCAGCTGTTTTTT
>TRBJ2-3|TRBD2|TRBV4-1|-
CASSRTSGSTDTQYF
TGCGCCAGCAGCCGAACTAGCGGGAGCACAGATACGCAGTATTTT
>TRBJ2-2|-|TRBV5-1|-
CASSSLEAGRDTGELFF
TGCGCCAGCAGCTCCCTGGAGGCGGGACGGGACACCGGGGAGCTGTTTTTT
>TRBJ2-5|-|TRBV14|-
CASSRSRPMRETQYF
TGTGCCAGCAGCCGTTCTAGGCCCATGAGAGAGACCCAGTACTTC
>TRBJ2-7|-|TRBV28|once
CASSLVKAEQYF
TGTGCCAGCAGCCTCGTAAAGGCCGAGCAGTACTTC
>TRBJ2-1|TRBD2|TRBV9|-
CASSPGTRGSGEQFF
TGTGCCAGCAGCCCCGGGACTAGAGGCTCGGGTGAGCAGTTCTTC
>TRBJ1-3|-|TRBV6-6|-
CASSSPRSSGNTIYF
TGTGCCAGCAGTTCTCCGAGGAGCTCTGGAAACACCATATATTTT
>TRBJ2-2|TRBD2|TRBV2|-
CATNGGADTGELFF
TGTGCCACCAACGGGGGGGCAGACACCGGGGAGCTGTTTTTT
>TRBJ1-3|TRBD1|TRBV19|-
CASTPDRTSSGNTIYF
TGTGCCAGTACCCCGGACAGGACGAGCTCTGGAAACACCATATATTTT
>TRBJ1-2|-|TRBV6-1|-
CASYSSYGYTF
TGTGCCAGCTACAGCTCATATGGCTACACCTTC
>TRBJ1-2|TRBD1|TRBV13|-
CASRRQGSGYTF
TGTGCCAGCAGACGACAGGGAAGTGGCTACACCTTC
>TRBJ1-3|-|TRBV28|-
CASSLAVFERNTIYF
TGTGCCAGCAGTTTGGCGGTTTTTGAGAGAAACACCATATATTTT
>TRBJ2-7|TRBD1|TRBV2|-
CASRTDRGRDEQYF
TGTGCCAGCAGGACTGACAGGGGACGTGACGAGCAGTACTTC
>TRBJ2-7|-|TRBV28|-
CASSTLGYEQYF
TGTGCCAGCAGTACTCTCGGCTACGAGCAGTACTTC
>TRBJ2-2|-|TRBV5-4|-
CASSLDFPNTGELFF
TGTGCCAGCAGCTTGGACTTCCCGAACACCGGGGAGCTGTTTTTT
>TRBJ2-3|-|TRBV5-4|-
CASSWDASTDTQYF
TGTGCCAGCAGCTGGGACGCTAGCACAGATACGCAGTATTTT
>TRBJ1-1|-|TRBV28|-
CASSFRVGRNTEAFF
TGTGCCAGCAGTTTTAGGGTCGGGCGGAACACTGAAGCTTTCTTT
>TRBJ2-2|TRBD1|TRBV10-3|few
CAISGRTGADGELFF
TGTGCCATCAGTGGCCGGACAGGGGCGGACGGGGAGCTGTTTTTT
>TRBJ2-3|TRBD2|TRBV5-6|-
CASSLIQRGGRDTQYF
TGTGCCAGCAGCTTGATCCAGCGGGGGGGCAGGGATACGCAGTATTTT